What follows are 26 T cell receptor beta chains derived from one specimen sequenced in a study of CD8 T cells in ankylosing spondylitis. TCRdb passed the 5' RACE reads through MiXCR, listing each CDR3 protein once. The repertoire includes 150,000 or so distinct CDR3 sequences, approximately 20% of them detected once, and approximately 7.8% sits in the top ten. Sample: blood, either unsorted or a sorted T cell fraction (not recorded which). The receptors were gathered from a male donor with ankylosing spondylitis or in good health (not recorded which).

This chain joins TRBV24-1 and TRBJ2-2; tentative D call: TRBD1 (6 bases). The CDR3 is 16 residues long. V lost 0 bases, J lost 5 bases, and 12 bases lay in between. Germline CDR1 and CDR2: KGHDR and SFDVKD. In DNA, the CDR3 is TGTGCCACCAGTGATTTGAGACAGGACGAAACCGGGGAGCTGTTTTTT. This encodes CATSDLRQDETGELFF.

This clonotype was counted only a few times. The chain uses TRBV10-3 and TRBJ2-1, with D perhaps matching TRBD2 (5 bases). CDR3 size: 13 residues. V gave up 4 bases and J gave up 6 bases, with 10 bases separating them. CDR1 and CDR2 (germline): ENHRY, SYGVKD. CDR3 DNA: TGTGCCATCAGTGGGCGGGCTAGCAATGAGCAGTTCTTC. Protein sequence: CAISGRASNEQFF.

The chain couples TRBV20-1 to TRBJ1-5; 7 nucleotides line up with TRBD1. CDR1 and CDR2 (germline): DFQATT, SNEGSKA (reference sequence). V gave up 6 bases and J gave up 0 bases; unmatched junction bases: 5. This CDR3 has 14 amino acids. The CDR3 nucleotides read TGCAGTGCGACTACAGGGGATAGCAATCAGCCCCAGCATTTT. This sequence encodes CSATTGDSNQPQHF.

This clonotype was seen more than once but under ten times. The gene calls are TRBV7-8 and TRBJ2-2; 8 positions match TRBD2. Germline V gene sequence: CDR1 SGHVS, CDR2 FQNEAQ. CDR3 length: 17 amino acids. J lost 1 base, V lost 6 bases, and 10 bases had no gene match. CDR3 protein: CASRPPIGTRNTGELFF. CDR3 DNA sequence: TGTGCCAGCAGGCCACCCATCGGGACTAGGAACACCGGGGAGCTGTTTTTT.

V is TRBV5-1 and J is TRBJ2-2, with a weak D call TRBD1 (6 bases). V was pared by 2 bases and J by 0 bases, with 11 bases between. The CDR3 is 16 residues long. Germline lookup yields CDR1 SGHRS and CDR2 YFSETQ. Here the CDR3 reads CASSFEEGANTGELFF. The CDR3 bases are TGCGCCAGCAGCTTCGAAGAGGGGGCGAACACCGGGGAGCTGTTTTTT.

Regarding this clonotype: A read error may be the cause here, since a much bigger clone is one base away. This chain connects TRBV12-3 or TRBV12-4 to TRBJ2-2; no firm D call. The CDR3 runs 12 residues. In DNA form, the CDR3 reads TGTACCAGCAGTTTTTACACCGGGGAGCTGTTTTTT. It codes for CTSSFYTGELFF.

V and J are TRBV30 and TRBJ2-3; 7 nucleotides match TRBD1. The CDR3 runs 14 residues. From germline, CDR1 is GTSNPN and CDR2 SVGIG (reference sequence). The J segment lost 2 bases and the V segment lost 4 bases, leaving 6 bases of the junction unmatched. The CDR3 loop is CAWNPGQFTDTQYF. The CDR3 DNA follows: TGTGCCTGGAACCCGGGACAGTTCACAGATACGCAGTATTTT.

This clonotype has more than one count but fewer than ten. This CDR3 reads CASRGPTNEKLFF. The CDR3 DNA is TGTGCCAGCCGCGGGCCAACTAATGAAAAACTGTTTTTT. The chain recombines TRBV7-9 with TRBJ1-4; D is ambiguous. The CDR3 is 13 amino acids. Germline V gene data show CDR1 as SEHNR and CDR2 as FQNEAQ (reference sequence). V was clipped by 8 bases and J by 0 bases, with 7 bases between them.

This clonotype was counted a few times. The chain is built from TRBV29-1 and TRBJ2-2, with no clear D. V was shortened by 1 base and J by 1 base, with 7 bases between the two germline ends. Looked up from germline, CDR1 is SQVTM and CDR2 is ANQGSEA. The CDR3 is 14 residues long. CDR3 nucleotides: TGCAGCGTTGAAGGCAGAGAGAACACCGGGGAGCTGTTTTTT. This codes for CSVEGRENTGELFF.

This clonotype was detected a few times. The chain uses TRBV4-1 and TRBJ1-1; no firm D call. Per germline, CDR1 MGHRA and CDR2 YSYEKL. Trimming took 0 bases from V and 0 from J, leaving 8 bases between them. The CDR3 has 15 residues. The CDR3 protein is CASSQEGRLNTEAFF. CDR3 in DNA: TGCGCCAGCAGCCAAGAAGGAAGACTGAACACTGAAGCTTTCTTT.

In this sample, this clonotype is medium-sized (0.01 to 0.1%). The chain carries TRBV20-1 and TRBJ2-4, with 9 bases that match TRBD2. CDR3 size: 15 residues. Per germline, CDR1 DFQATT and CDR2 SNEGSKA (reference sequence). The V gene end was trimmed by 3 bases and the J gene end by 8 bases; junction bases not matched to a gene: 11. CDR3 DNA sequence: TGCAGTGCTAGTGTAGTAGCGGGAGCTCGGGACATTCAGTACTTC. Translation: CSASVVAGARDIQYF.

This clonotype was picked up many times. The CDR3 coding sequence is TGTGCCAGCAGCCCCCATGTGAGCGGGGCCGCCGAGCAGTACTTC. Its protein product is CASSPHVSGAAEQYF. The chain uses TRBV12-3 or TRBV12-4 and TRBJ2-7; 7 nucleotides agree with TRBD2. V lost 6 bases and J lost 6; bases outside the gene matches: 14. The CDR3 has 15 amino acids.

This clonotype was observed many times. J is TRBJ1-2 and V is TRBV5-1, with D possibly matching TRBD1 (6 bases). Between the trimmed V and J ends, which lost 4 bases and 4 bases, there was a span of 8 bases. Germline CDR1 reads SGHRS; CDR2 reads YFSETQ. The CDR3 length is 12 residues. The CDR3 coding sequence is TGCGCCAGCAGCCAGGACAGCTATGGCTACACCTTC. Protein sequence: CASSQDSYGYTF.

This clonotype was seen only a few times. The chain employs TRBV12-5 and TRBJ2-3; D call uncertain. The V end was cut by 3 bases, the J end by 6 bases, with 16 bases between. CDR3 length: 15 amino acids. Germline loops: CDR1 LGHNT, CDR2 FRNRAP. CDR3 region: CASGFGSTSSDTQYF. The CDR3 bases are TGTGCTAGTGGTTTTGGGTCTACATCTTCCGATACGCAGTATTTT.

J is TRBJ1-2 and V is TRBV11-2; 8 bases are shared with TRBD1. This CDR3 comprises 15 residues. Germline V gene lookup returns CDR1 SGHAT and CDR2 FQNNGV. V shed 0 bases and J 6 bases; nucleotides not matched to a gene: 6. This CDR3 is CASSLDNSGGHGYTF. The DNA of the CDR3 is TGTGCCAGCAGCTTAGATAATTCAGGGGGCCATGGCTACACCTTC.

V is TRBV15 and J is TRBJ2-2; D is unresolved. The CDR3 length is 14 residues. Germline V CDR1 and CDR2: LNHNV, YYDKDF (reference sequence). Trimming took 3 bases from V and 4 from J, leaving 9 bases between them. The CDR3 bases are TGTGCCACCAGCAGTCCACAAGGCACCGGGGAGCTGTTTTTT. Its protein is CATSSPQGTGELFF.

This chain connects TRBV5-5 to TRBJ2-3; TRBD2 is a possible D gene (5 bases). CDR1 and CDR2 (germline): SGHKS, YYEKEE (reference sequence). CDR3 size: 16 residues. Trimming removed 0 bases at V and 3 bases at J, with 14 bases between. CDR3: CASSLAGGRSTDTQYF. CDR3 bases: TGTGCCAGCAGCTTGGCCGGTGGGAGATCTACAGATACGCAGTATTTT.

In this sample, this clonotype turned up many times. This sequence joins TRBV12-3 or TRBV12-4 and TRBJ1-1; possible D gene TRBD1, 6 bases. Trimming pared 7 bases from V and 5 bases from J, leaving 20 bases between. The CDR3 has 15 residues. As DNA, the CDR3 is TGTGCCAGCACCCAAAGTGACAGGATCCGTACTGAAGCTTTCTTT. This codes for CASTQSDRIRTEAFF.

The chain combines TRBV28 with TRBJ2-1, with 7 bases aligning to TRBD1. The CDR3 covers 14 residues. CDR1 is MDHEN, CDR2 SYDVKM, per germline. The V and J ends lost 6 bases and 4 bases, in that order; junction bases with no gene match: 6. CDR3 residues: CASSPGTVYNEQFF. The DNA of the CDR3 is TGTGCCAGCAGCCCCGGGACAGTGTACAATGAGCAGTTCTTC.

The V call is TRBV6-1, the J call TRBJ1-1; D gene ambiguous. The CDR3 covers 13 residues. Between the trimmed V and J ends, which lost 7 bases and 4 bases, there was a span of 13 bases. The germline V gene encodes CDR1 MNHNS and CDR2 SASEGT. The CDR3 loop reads CASTLGRATEAFF. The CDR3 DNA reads TGTGCCAGCACCCTAGGAAGGGCCACTGAAGCTTTCTTT.

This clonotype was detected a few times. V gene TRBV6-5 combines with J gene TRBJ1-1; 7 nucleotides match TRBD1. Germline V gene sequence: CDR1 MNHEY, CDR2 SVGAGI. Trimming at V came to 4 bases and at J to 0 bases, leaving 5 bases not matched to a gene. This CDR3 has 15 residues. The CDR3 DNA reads TGTGCCAGCAGTTCGACAGGGCCCATGAACACTGAAGCTTTCTTT. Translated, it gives CASSSTGPMNTEAFF.

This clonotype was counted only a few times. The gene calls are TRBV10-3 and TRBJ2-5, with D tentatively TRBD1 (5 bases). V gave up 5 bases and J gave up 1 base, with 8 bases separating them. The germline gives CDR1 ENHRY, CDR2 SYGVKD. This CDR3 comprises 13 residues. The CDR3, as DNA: TGTGCCATCAGTTCAGACAGCCAAGAGACCCAGTACTTC. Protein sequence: CAISSDSQETQYF.

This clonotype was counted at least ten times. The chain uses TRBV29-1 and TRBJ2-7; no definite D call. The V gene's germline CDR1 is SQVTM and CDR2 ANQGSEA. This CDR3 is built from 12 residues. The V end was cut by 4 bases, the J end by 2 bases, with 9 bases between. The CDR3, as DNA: TGCAGCGTTGCTCGACAACCCTACGAGCAGTACTTC. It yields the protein CSVARQPYEQYF.

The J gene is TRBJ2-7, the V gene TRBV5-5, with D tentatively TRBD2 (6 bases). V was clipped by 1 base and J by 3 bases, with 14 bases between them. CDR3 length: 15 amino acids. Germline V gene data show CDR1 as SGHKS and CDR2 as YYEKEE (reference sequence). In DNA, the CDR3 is TGTGCCAGCAGCTTGTATTTCGGAGGGGACTACGAGCAGTACTTC. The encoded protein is CASSLYFGGDYEQYF.

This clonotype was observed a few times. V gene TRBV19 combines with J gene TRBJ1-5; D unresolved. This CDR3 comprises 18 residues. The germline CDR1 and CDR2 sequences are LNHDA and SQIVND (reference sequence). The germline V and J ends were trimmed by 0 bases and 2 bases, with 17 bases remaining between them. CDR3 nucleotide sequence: TGTGCCAGTAGTATAGATCCGTTTTCGGGTTGGGGCAATCAGCCCCAGCATTTT. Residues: CASSIDPFSGWGNQPQHF.

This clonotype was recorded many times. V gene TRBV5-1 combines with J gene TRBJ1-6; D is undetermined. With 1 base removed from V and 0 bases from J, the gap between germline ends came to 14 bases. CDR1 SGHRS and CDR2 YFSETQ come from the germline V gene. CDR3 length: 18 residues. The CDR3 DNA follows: TGCGCCAGCAGCTTGAGATGGGTTGAGAGCTCCTATAATTCACCCCTCCACTTT. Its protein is CASSLRWVESSYNSPLHF. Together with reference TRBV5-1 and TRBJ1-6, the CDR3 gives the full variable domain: KAGVTQTPRYLIKTRGQQVTLSCSPISGHRSVSWYQQTPGQGLQFLFEYFSETQRNKGNFPGRFSGRQFSNSRSEMNVSTLELGDSALYLCASSLRWVESSYNSPLHFGNGTRLTVT.